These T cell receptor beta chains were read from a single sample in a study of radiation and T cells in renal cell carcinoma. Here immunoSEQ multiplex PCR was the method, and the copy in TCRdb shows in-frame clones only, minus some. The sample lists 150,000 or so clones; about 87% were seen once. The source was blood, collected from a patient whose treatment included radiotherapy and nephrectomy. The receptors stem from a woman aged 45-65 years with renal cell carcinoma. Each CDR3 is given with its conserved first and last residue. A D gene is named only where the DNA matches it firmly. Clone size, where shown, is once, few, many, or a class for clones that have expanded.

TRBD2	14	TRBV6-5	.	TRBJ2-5	CASSLAGARETQYF	TGTGCCAGCAGTTTAGCGGGGGCCCGAGAGACCCAGTACTTC
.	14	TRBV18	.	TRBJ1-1	CASSPIETGTEAFF	TGTGCCAGCTCACCCATAGAGACCGGCACTGAAGCTTTCTTT
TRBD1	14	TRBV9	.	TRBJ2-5	CASSIAGGSETQYF	TGTGCCAGCAGCATAGCAGGGGGCTCAGAGACCCAGTACTTC
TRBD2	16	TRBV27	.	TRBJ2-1	CASSTQRGGQYNEQFF	TGTGCCAGCAGTACCCAGCGGGGGGGCCAGTACAATGAGCAGTTCTTC
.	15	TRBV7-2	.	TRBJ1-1	CASSSQTILGAEAFF	TGTGCCAGCAGCTCGCAGACGATACTAGGCGCTGAAGCTTTCTTT
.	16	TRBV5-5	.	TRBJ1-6	CASSLGRGGYNSPLHF	TGTGCCAGCAGTCTCGGCCGGGGTGGCTATAATTCACCCCTCCACTTT
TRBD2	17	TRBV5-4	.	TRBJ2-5	CASSLAVGSGGPETQYF	TGTGCCAGCAGCTTGGCGGTCGGTAGCGGGGGGCCAGAGACCCAGTACTTC
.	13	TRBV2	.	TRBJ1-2	CASSEQGSYGYTF	TGTGCCAGCAGTGAACAGGGATCCTATGGCTACACCTTC
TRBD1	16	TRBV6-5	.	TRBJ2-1	CASSYGEDRAYNEQFF	TGTGCCAGCAGTTACGGGGAGGACAGGGCCTACAATGAGCAGTTCTTC
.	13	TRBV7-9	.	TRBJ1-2	CASGRSANYGYTF	TGTGCCAGCGGTCGCTCAGCTAACTATGGCTACACCTTC
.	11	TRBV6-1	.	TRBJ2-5	CASSATSTQYF	TGTGCCAGCAGTGCCACGTCAACCCAGTACTTC
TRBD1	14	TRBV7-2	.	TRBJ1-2	CASSFQGVGYGYTF	TGTGCCAGCAGCTTTCAGGGGGTGGGCTATGGCTACACCTTC
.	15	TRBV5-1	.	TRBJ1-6	CASSLVPDPSSPLHF	TGCGCCAGCAGCTTGGTTCCAGACCCATCCTCACCCCTCCACTTT
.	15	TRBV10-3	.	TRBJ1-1	CAISESGQENTEAFF	TGTGCCATCAGTGAGTCAGGGCAGGAAAACACTGAAGCTTTCTTT
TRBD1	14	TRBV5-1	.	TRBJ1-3	CASSNGQAGNTIYF	TGCGCCAGCAGCAACGGACAGGCTGGAAACACCATATATTTT
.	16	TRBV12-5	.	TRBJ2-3	CASGLLGATGADTQYF	TGTGCTAGTGGTTTGCTAGGGGCCACGGGTGCAGATACGCAGTATTTT
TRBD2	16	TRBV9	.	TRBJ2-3	CASSVDIGGAPDTQYF	TGTGCCAGCAGCGTAGATATCGGGGGGGCCCCAGATACGCAGTATTTT
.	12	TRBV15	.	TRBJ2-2	CATSYRTGELFF	TGTGCCACCAGCTACAGAACCGGGGAGCTGTTTTTT
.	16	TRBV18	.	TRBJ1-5	CASSPVLGRSNQPQHF	TGTGCCAGCTCACCAGTTCTGGGGCGAAGCAATCAGCCCCAGCATTTT
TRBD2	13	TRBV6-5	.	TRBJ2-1	CASAAGRYNEQFF	TGTGCCAGCGCAGCGGGGCGCTACAATGAGCAGTTCTTC
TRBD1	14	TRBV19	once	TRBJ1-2	CASTTRDRVAGYTF	TGTGCCAGTACGACCCGGGACAGGGTGGCGGGCTACACCTTC
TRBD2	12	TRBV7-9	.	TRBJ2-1	CASSPGGVEQFF	TGTGCCAGCAGCCCGGGGGGGGTTGAGCAGTTCTTC
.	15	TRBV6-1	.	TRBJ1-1	CASSDFRDKNTEAFF	TGTGCCAGCAGTGATTTCCGGGACAAGAACACTGAAGCTTTCTTT
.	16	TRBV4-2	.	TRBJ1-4	CASSQDIGQLNEKLFF	TGTGCCAGCAGCCAAGATATAGGACAGCTTAATGAAAAACTGTTTTTT
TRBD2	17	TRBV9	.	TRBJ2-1	CASSVVWSGEPYNEQFF	TGTGCCAGCAGCGTGGTTTGGAGCGGGGAGCCCTACAATGAGCAGTTCTTC
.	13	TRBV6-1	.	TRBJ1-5	CASSDGFNQPQHF	TGTGCCAGCAGTGACGGTTTCAATCAGCCCCAGCATTTT
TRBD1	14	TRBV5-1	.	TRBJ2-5	CASSHGQGRETQYF	TGCGCCAGCAGCCACGGACAGGGTCGGGAGACCCAGTACTTC
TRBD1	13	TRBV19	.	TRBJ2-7	CASSTDRGTEQYF	TGTGCCAGTAGCACAGACAGGGGAACCGAGCAGTACTTC
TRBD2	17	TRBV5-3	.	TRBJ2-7	CARSLKTAGGQTYEQYF	TGTGCCAGAAGCTTGAAGACTGCGGGGGGGCAGACCTACGAGCAGTACTTC
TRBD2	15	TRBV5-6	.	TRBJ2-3	CASSPTSGSTDTQYF	TGTGCCAGCAGCCCGACTAGCGGGAGCACAGATACGCAGTATTTT
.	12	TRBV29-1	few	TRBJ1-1	CSVDRASTEAFF	TGCAGCGTTGACAGGGCTAGCACTGAAGCTTTCTTT
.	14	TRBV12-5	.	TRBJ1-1	CASGLGADYTEAFF	TGTGCTAGTGGTTTAGGGGCGGATTACACTGAAGCTTTCTTT
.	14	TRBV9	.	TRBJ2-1	CASSVGPDYNEQFF	TGTGCCAGCAGCGTAGGTCCAGACTACAATGAGCAGTTCTTC
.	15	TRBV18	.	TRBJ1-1	CASSLRRDMNTEAFF	TGTGCCAGCTCTCTTAGAAGGGATATGAACACTGAAGCTTTCTTT
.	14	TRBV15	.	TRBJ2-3	CATSRDSASDTQYF	TGTGCCACCAGCAGAGATAGTGCAAGTGATACGCAGTATTTT
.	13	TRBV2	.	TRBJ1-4	CASGGEEGEKLFF	TGTGCCAGCGGGGGGGAGGAAGGTGAAAAACTGTTTTTT
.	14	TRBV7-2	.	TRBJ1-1	CASSLNPEGTEAFF	TGTGCCAGCAGCTTAAACCCAGAGGGAACTGAAGCTTTCTTT
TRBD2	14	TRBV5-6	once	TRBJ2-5	CASSLAGAKETQYF	TGTGCCAGCAGTCTAGCGGGGGCAAAAGAGACCCAGTACTTC
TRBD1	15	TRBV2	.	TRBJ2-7	CASRTGQGEFYEQYF	TGTGCCAGCAGAACGGGACAGGGGGAGTTCTACGAGCAGTACTTC
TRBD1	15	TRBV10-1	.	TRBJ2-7	CASSERRTGNDEQYF	TGCGCCAGCAGTGAACGTAGGACAGGGAATGACGAGCAGTACTTC
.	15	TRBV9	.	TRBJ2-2	CASSVGGRNTGELFF	TGTGCCAGCAGCGTAGGGGGGCGTAACACCGGGGAGCTGTTTTTT
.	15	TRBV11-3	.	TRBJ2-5	CASSPGRLDQETQYF	TGTGCCAGCAGCCCGGGACGGCTCGACCAAGAGACCCAGTACTTC